This T cell receptor (beta chain) was recovered during a study of T-cell memory formation after mild COVID-19. The CDR3 is made up of 16 amino acids. After removal of 0 bases from V and 3 bases from J, the junction contained 4 bases not matched to a gene. Points from the study as a whole: Clones which contracted sat mainly in CM and EM if CD4+, and in EMRA if CD8+. In pre-infection memory, a portion of responding clones appeared, which suggested that cross-reactive memory joined. Later expanders leaned CD4+, whereas clones that contracted between day 15 and 85 were balanced CD4/CD8.

Sample barcodes and UMIs were carried by the TCR alpha and TCR beta cDNA libraries that 5'RACE generated with constant-segment primers. TCRdb itself ran the 5' RACE reads through MiXCR, one entry per CDR3 protein. The sample yields approximately 350,000 distinct CDR3 sequences, around an eighth seen once. This clonotype has only a few counts. Antigen specificity is unknown. This clonotype was sampled from a man younger than 30 who had mild COVID-19 (a few samples of this study predate the infection). Cell type and time point are not known. The chain carries TRBV12-3 or TRBV12-4 and TRBJ2-2; TRBD1 agrees at 7 bases. The sample comprised PBMCs or a T cell subset sorted from them (not recorded which). In DNA form, the CDR3 reads TGTGCCAGCAGTTTAGCGGGACAGTTTTACACCGGGGAGCTGTTTTTT. Translated, it gives CASSLAGQFYTGELFF.